Included here is one T cell receptor (beta chain) sequence, with context. Its target antigen remains unknown. Base qualities are missing; no much larger clone stands one base away. These data belong to a study of Graves' ophthalmopathy and Graves' hyperthyroidism (dated by TCRdb to 2017 to 2018). Some background on the complete study: Peripheral blood was collected before any treatment was given, at the time of initial diagnosis. An independent validation cohort was composed of around 19 hyperthyroidism patients and roughly 16 patients who later progressed from hyperthyroidism to ophthalmopathy. T-cell repertoires of thyroid tissue and blood were compared in about 6 hyperthyroidism patients. Following sample collection, hyperthyroidism patients were given methimazole at a starting dose of 30 mg daily, and ophthalmopathy patients were given high-dose intravenous methylprednisolone. To explore V-J signatures that distinguish ophthalmopathy from hyperthyroidism, a discovery set of about a hundred patients was enrolled, made up of 40 to 45 with ophthalmopathy and under 65 with stable hyperthyroidism. The roughly 91 discovery patients were randomly split 7:3 into training and test sets. TCR beta repertoire signatures were used to distinguish Graves' ophthalmopathy from Graves' hyperthyroidism and to predict progression to ophthalmopathy. In total, over 130 blood samples were TCR-sequenced: 43 ophthalmopathy, around 75 hyperthyroidism and some 17 hyperthyroidism-to-ophthalmopathy patients.

Study-wide findings and limitations: Among expanded thyroid clonotypes with frequency above 0.001, most also showed up in blood, which suggests that blood repertoires may reflect the thyroid immune response. In cross-validation, the 13-signature model distinguished ophthalmopathy from stable hyperthyroidism with around 90% sensitivity and over 81% specificity, while in the test set the corresponding values were about 80% and 75%. No statistical method was used to set the sample size in advance, and the investigators knew which group each participant was assigned to. In validation, the model predicted ophthalmopathy progression with nearly 71% sensitivity and less than 80% specificity; some 13 predicted patients were CT-confirmed with GO in a median of around 6 months.

A patient counted as having stable hyperthyroidism if there was no progression to ophthalmopathy within 18 months of follow-up. The hyperthyroidism patients were 18 to 65 years old and newly diagnosed, with a disease duration of less than 2 months. Patients with other autoimmune diseases, uncontrolled infections, pregnancy or lactation were excluded from the study. Diagnosis was based on clinical symptoms, serum thyroxine, TRAb, thyroid ultrasound and orbital computed tomography. Using Ficoll-Paque density gradient centrifugation, PBMCs were isolated from 10 ml of fresh peripheral blood. Trizol reagent was used to extract the total RNA, and its quality was then checked on an Agilent 2100 Bioanalyzer. CDR1 and CDR2 (MNHEY, SVGAGI) derive from the germline V gene. The V and J ends are trimmed by 4 bases and 2 bases, leaving 21 bases between them. The CDR3 covers 17 residues, taking in both the cysteine and the phenylalanine. The CDR3 DNA has 51 bases and is translated from base 1.

For repertoire sequencing, the TCR beta CDR3 regions were amplified from RNA transcripts. The first round was an RT-PCR using HTBI primers with the Qiagen OneStep RT-PCR kit, and this first round was followed by a second-round multiplex PCR, then size selection and purification. Sequencing of the libraries was carried out on an Illumina HiSeq2000 in paired-end mode with 100 bp reads. On the authors' methods: SOAPnuke was used to process the reads, removing any read that contained adapters or uncalled bases, had a mean Phred below 15, or lacked an exact match to the constant primer or identifier. COPE v1.2.5 was used to merge the high-quality paired reads. Each unique nucleotide sequence was defined as a clonotype, and clonotypes were aligned to IMGT TRB V, D and J references with MiTCR v1.1. The analysis was limited to V-J combinations with a frequency above 0.0001, which together covered around 99% of the repertoires. A TCR clonal expansion and chaos score per V-J combination was defined as the ratio of F50 clonal expansion to chaos observed in the TCRdist matrix. Welch's t-statistics and random forest were used to reduce the features to about 12 V-J combinations, which were then used as input to a naive Bayes classifier. The similarity between thyroid and blood repertoires was quantified using the Morisita-Horn index. TCRdb reprocessed the public reads (quality trimming at Q25 with fastp, clone calling with MiXCR) and kept in-frame beta chains. Rows with one shared CDR3 protein collapse into an entry with the most common genes and DNA. The V and J calls come from TCRdb's annotation, not from the publication. The sample has a few hundred thousand distinct CDR3 sequences on record, 15% of them singletons. Clones ranked in the top ten supply roughly 7% of the sample.

Recombination connected TRBV6-5 to TRBJ2-7; matching of 6 bases hints at TRBD2 as the D gene. Material for sequencing was peripheral blood. This TCR came from a woman younger than 35 with stable Graves' hyperthyroidism. Donor details come from another sample of the same person, matched by shared clones. The DNA reads as follows: TGTGCCAGCAGTTTTCGTTCGGCTAGCGTCCAGGCCTACGAGCAGTACTTC. It translates as CASSFRSASVQAYEQYF.